This passage covers 10 T cell receptor beta chains from one sample sequenced in a study of blood T cell repertoires in COVID-19. Using immunoSEQ multiplex PCR, the repertoire was profiled, and TCRdb retains in-frame clones only, with some absent. The sample carries 250,000 or so clones, around 89% recorded once. Sequencing used PBMCs or T cells enriched from blood (not recorded which). The receptors come from a man in his forties or fifties who had been exposed to COVID-19.

This chain links TRBV27 with TRBJ1-2, with D possibly matching TRBD1 (5 bases). The germline V gene has CDR1 MNHEY and CDR2 SMNVEV (reference sequence). V lost 7 bases and J lost 8, with 23 bases in between. This CDR3 comprises 15 residues. Here the CDR3 reads CASTINGGTSSGYTF. CDR3 DNA: TGTGCCAGCACTATAAACGGGGGTACCTCTTCAGGCTACACCTTC.

This clone was detected once. The rearrangement uses TRBV4-1 and TRBJ2-1; TRBD2 aligns across 8 bases. The trim removed 0 bases at V and 8 bases at J, leaving 9 bases unmatched. The V gene's germline CDR1 is MGHRA and CDR2 YSYEKL. The CDR3 totals 16 residues. CDR3 amino acids: CASSQETRGGRDEQFF. CDR3 coding DNA: TGCGCCAGCAGCCAAGAAACACGGGGGGGCCGAGATGAGCAGTTCTTC.

The chain recombines TRBV5-1 with TRBJ1-3; TRBD1 agrees at 9 bases. J lost 2 bases, V lost 4 bases, and 7 bases had no gene match. Germline V lookup: CDR1 SGHRS, CDR2 YFSETQ. This CDR3 has 16 residues. The chain's CDR3 is CASSATGTGTGNTIYF. CDR3 sequence (DNA): TGCGCCAGCAGCGCGACCGGGACAGGGACTGGAAACACCATATATTTT.

The chain has TRBV7-8 and TRBJ2-5; 7 nucleotides match TRBD2. Germline V gene sequence: CDR1 SGHVS, CDR2 FQNEAQ. The CDR3 is made up of 15 amino acids. V lost 1 base and J lost 7; bases outside the gene matches: 9. The CDR3 reads CASSLGSGRAATQYF. The CDR3 DNA follows: TGTGCCAGCAGCTTAGGATCAGGGAGGGCCGCGACCCAGTACTTC.

This chain links TRBV5-1 with TRBJ1-1; TRBD1 matches at 8 bases. The V gene end was trimmed by 3 bases and the J gene end by 8 bases; junction bases not matched to a gene: 12. Germline V gene lookup returns CDR1 SGHRS and CDR2 YFSETQ. This CDR3 spans 15 amino acids. The CDR3 loop is CASSSAQGAGLEAFF. CDR3 coding DNA: TGCGCCAGCAGCTCCGCCCAGGGGGCCGGTTTAGAAGCTTTCTTT.

As to this clone: The identical CDR3 is also encoded by other nucleotide sequences in the sample. This chain uses TRBV3-1 (or the pseudogene TRBV3-2) with TRBJ2-1; D call uncertain. The CDR3 is 14 residues long. The germline V gene has CDR1 LGHDT and CDR2 YNNKEL (reference sequence). The ends were cut back, 1 base at V and 2 bases at J, with 6 bases in the middle. This CDR3 is CASSQGGTYNEQFF. The CDR3 DNA follows: TGTGCCAGCAGCCAAGGCGGTACCTACAATGAGCAGTTCTTC.

About this clone itself: Other nucleotide sequences in the sample specify the same CDR3. The rearrangement links TRBV5-1 to TRBJ2-5; TRBD2 agrees at 9 bases. The CDR3 length is 16 residues. Germline assignment: CDR1 SGHRS and CDR2 YFSETQ. The V and J ends lost 0 bases and 1 base, in that order; junction bases with no gene match: 4. The CDR3 sequence: CASSLGLAGTQETQYF. CDR3 nucleotides: TGCGCCAGCAGCTTGGGGCTAGCGGGAACCCAAGAGACCCAGTACTTC.

The V and J genes are TRBV24-1 and TRBJ1-2; tentatively, D is TRBD1 (6 bases). Germline loops: CDR1 KGHDR, CDR2 SFDVKD. This CDR3 region has 13 residues. V dropped 2 bases and J dropped 8 bases, with 11 bases sitting between them. The CDR3 sequence is CATSDSGVWGYTF. The CDR3 nucleotides are TGTGCCACCAGTGATTCAGGGGTGTGGGGCTACACCTTC.

This chain uses TRBV5-1 with TRBJ1-2; 10 bases map to TRBD1. Germline V gene lookup returns CDR1 SGHRS and CDR2 YFSETQ. V was pared by 3 bases and J by 4 bases, with 9 bases of the junction left unmatched. CDR3 length equals 16 residues. CDR3 sequence reads: CASSYRQGAMGYGYTF. DNA for the CDR3: TGCGCCAGCAGCTACCGACAGGGGGCCATGGGCTATGGCTACACCTTC.

The rearrangement uses TRBV28 and TRBJ2-5; the D gene is possibly TRBD1 (7 bases). The V end lost 4 bases, the J end lost 2 bases, and 17 bases lay between the germline ends. The germline CDR1 and CDR2 sequences are MDHEN and SYDVKM. The CDR3 length is 16 residues. CDR3 protein: CASSSRRGRGQETQYF. CDR3 sequence (DNA): TGTGCCAGCAGTTCGAGGAGGGGGCGCGGGCAAGAGACCCAGTACTTC.